This TCR beta chain was documented in a study of Ad26.COV2.S vaccination and SARS-CoV-2 variants. Study outcomes and limitations: Placebo recipients had lower spike-specific TCR breadth than vaccine recipients. Quantification of TCR breadth and depth may have yielded underestimates of total T cell responses.

Concerning this clone itself: The antigen remains undetermined.

Trimming cost V 3 bases and J 0 bases, with 18 bases left between them. This CDR3 spans 17 amino acids. CDR1 and CDR2 from the germline V gene are SGHRS and YFSETQ. Treatment of the sample: roughly 20 received Ad26.COV2.S at low or high dose, single or two shots; several received placebo; per-sample allocation not given. Specimen acquisition occurred on day 63 following the initial vaccine or placebo injection. In the vaccine, an Ad26 vector expressed the SARS-CoV-2 spike of the Wuhan strain. Data came from immunoSEQ multiplex PCR; TCRdb stores just in-frame clones and leaves some out. The sample includes hundreds of thousands of clones, 87% of them seen just once.

The chain couples TRBV5-1 to TRBJ1-1, with D tentatively TRBD1 (5 bases). The sequence came from a person aged 18-60 years who received the Ad26.COV2.S COVID-19 vaccine or a placebo. Sequencing used peripheral blood, obtained in a trial of Ad26.COV2.S vaccine versus placebo. The chain's CDR3 is CASSYTGTANMNTEAFF. CDR3 nucleotides: TGCGCCAGCAGCTACACCGGGACGGCCAATATGAACACTGAAGCTTTCTTT.